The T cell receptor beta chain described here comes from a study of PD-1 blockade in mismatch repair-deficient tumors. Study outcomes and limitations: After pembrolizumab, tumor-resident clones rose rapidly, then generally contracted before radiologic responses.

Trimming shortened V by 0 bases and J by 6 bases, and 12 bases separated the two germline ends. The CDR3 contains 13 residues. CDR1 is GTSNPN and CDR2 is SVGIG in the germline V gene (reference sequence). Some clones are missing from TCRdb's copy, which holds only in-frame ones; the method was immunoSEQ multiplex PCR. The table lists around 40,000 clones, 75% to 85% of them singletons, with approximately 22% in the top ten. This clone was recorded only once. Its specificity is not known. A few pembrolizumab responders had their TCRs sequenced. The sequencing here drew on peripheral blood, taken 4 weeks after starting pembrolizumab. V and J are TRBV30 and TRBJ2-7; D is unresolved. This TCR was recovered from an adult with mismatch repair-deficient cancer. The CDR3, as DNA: TGTGCCTGGAGTGTACAATACGAGAGCGAGCAGTACTTC. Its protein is CAWSVQYESEQYF.